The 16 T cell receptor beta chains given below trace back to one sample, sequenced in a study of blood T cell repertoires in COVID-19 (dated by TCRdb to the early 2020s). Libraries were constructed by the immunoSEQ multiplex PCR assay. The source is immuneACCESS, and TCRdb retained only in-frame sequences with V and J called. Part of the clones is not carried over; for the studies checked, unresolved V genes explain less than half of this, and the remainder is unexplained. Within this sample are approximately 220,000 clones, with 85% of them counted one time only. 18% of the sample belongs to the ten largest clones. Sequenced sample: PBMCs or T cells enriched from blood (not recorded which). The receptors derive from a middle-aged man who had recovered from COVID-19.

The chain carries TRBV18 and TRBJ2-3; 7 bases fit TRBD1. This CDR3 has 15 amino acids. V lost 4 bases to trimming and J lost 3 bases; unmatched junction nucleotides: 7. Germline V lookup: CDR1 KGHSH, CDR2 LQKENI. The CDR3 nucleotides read TGTGCCAGCTCACTCGCGACAGGGTGGACAGATACGCAGTATTTT. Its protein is CASSLATGWTDTQYF.

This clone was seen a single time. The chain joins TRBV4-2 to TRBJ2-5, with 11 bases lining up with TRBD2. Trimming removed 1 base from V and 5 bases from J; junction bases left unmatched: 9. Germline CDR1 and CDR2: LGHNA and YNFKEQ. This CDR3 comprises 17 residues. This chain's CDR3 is CASSQGGLAATDETQYF. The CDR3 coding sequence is TGTGCCAGCAGCCAAGGGGGACTAGCGGCTACCGATGAGACCCAGTACTTC.

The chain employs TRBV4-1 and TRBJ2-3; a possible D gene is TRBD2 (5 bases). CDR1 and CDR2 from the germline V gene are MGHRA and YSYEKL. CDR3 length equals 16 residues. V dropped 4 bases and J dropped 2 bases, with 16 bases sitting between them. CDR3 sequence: CASSPLWRADTDTQYF. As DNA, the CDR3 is TGCGCCAGCAGCCCCTTATGGCGGGCCGACACAGATACGCAGTATTTT.

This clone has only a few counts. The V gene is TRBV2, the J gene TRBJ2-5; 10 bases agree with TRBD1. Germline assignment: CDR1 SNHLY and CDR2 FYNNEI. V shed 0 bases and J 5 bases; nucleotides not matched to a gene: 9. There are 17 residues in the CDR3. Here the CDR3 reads CASSEASGTGDLETQYF. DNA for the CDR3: TGTGCCAGCAGTGAAGCGTCCGGGACAGGGGATTTGGAGACCCAGTACTTC. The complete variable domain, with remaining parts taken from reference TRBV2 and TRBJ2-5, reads EPEVTQTPSHQVTQMGQEVILRCVPISNHLYFYWYRQILGQKVEFLVSFYNNEISEKSEIFDDQFSVERPDGSNFTLKIRSTKLEDSAMYFCASSEASGTGDLETQYFGPGTRLLVL.

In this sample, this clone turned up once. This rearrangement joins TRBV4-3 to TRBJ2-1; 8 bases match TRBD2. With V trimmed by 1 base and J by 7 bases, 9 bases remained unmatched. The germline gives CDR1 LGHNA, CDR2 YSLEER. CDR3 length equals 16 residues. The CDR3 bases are TGCGCCAGCAGCCAAGTGTCCAGCGGGAGAGGGAATGAGCAGTTCTTC. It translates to CASSQVSSGRGNEQFF.

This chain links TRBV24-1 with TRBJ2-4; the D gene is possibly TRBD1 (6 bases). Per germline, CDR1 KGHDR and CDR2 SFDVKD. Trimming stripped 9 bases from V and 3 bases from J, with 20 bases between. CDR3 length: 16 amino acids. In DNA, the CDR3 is TGTGCCACCCAGGGACACGGAGACGGAGGCAAAAACATTCAGTACTTC. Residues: CATQGHGDGGKNIQYF.

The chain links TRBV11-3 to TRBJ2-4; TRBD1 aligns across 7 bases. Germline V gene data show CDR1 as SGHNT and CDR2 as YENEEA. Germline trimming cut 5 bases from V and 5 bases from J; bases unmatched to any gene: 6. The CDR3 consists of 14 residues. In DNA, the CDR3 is TGTGCCAGCAGCCTCCGGACAGGCGAAAACATTCAGTACTTC. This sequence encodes CASSLRTGENIQYF.

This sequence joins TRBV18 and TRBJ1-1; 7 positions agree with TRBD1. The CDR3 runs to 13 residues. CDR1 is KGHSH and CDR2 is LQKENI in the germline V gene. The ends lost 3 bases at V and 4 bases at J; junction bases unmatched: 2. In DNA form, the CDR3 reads TGTGCCAGCTCACCCACAGGGGCCACTGAAGCTTTCTTT. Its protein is CASSPTGATEAFF.

The CDR3 is CASSYESSYEQYF. CDR3 bases: TGTGCCAGCAGCTATGAGAGCTCCTACGAGCAGTACTTC. The gene calls are TRBV5-4 and TRBJ2-7; D is uncertain. The CDR3 runs 13 residues. Germline CDR1 is SGHNT and CDR2 is YYREEE (reference sequence). The V end lost 3 bases, the J end lost 0 bases, and 7 bases lay between the germline ends.

The chain's CDR3 is CATSDHSGTGWNEQFF. DNA of the CDR3: TGTGCCACCAGTGATCATTCCGGGACAGGGTGGAATGAGCAGTTCTTC. V and J are TRBV24-1 and TRBJ2-1; 9 bases line up with TRBD1. The length of the CDR3 is 16 residues. Germline V CDR1 and CDR2: KGHDR, SFDVKD. V dropped 3 bases and J dropped 7; count of bases not matched to a gene: 9.

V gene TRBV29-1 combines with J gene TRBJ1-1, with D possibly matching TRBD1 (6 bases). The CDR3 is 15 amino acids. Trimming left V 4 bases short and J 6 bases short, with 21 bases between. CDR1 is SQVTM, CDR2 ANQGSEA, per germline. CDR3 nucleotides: TGCAGCGTTGGTGGGCAGGGGTCTAAATACTCTGAAGCTTTCTTT. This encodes CSVGGQGSKYSEAFF.

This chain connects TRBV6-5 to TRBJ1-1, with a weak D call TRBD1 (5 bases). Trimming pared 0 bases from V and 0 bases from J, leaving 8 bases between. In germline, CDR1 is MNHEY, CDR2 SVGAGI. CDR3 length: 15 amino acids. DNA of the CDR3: TGTGCCAGCAGTTACTCGGGGGGAGTGAACACTGAAGCTTTCTTT. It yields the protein CASSYSGGVNTEAFF.

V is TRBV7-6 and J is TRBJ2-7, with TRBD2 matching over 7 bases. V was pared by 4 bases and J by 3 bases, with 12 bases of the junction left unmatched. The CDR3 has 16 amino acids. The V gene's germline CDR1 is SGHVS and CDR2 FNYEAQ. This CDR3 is CASSSLFASGYYEQYF. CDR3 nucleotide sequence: TGTGCCAGCAGCTCCTTGTTCGCTAGCGGATACTACGAGCAGTACTTC.

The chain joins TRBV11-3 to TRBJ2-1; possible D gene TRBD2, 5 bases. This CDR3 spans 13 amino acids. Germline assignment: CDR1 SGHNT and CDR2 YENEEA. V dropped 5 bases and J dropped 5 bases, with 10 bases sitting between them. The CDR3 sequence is CASSVPGNNEQFF. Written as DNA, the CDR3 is TGTGCCAGCAGCGTGCCGGGGAACAATGAGCAGTTCTTC.

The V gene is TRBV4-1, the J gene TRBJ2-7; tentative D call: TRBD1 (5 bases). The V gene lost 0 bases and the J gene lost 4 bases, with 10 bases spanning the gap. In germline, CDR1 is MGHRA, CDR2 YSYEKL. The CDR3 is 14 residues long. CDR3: CASSQDSRVYEQYF. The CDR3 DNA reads TGCGCCAGCAGCCAAGATTCCAGGGTATACGAGCAGTACTTC.

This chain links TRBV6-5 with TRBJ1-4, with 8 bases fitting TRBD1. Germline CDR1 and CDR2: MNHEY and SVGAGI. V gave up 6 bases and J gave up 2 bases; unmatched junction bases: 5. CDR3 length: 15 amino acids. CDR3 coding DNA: TGTGCCAGCAGAGCCTCAGGGGGCACTAATGAAAAACTGTTTTTT. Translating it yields CASRASGGTNEKLFF.